This T cell receptor (beta chain) was retrieved from a study of T-cell reconstitution after alpha-beta-depleted transplantation in children (dated by TCRdb to the mid-2010s). About the study as a whole: Using TCR repertoire profiling, the study quantitatively followed how T-cell immune reconstitution unfolded in children after TCRalphabeta/CD19-depleted allogeneic hematopoietic cell transplantation. What the work shows at the level of the full study, not this receptor alone: In some patients, the high TCRbeta diversity seen at day 60 was put down to recipient T cells and intrathymic progenitors that had survived conditioning. Apparently early alphabetaT-cell count recovery about two months after transplant reportedly relied on only several hundred rapidly expanded clones derived from non-depleted graft cells. Over subsequent months, a decline in hyperexpanded clone frequencies was noted, and after one year, T-cell counts and TCRbeta diversity were mostly ascribed to newly produced T cells.

From a lookup of the germline V gene, CDR1 and CDR2 are LGHNA and YNFKEQ. The CDR3 contains 15 residues, cysteine and phenylalanine counted. Of the read, only the CDR3 DNA is kept; its 45 bases are in frame from base 1. V gives up 0 bases and J gives up 0 bases, and the segment between their germline ends measures 8 bases. This clonotype was counted many times. Its antigen target is currently unknown. No base quality information exists; no much larger clone differs at one position. What this sample's treatment or condition label stands for: allogeneic hematopoietic cell transplantation with graft depleted of TCRalphabeta T cells and CD19 B cells. The children who served as transplant recipients had been given grafts of TCRalphabeta/CD19-depleted allogeneic hematopoietic cells. Libraries were built with PCR. The data were produced on an Illumina HiSeq 2500. TCR library preparation used molecular barcoding, with unique molecular identifiers applied to normalize quantification of the TCRbeta repertoire. TCRdb applied fastp at Q25 and MiXCR to the public reads, then kept only in-frame beta chains. Merged by CDR3 protein, the rows form single entries marked with the most common genes and DNA. For this sample there are 150,000 to 200,000 distinct CDR3 sequences; 5% to 6.5% appear just once. The ten top clones hold around 4.1% of the sample.

This sample comprised PBMCs, obtained before TCRalphabeta/CD19-depleted stem cell transplant. The clonotype comes from a girl younger than two with combined immunodeficiency, due to receive a stem cell transplant. This chain is built from TRBV4-2 and TRBJ2-5; the D gene is unclear. The nucleotide sequence is TGTGCCAGCAGCCAAGAGGAAAGCCACCAAGAGACCCAGTACTTC. Its product reads: CASSQEESHQETQYF.